Listed below are T cell receptor beta chains from one sample, sequenced in a study of vaccination effects on CD4 cells after COVID-19. What these receptors recognize is not known. Method: immunoSEQ multiplex PCR; TCRdb's copy keeps in-frame clones and lacks some. The data hold 40,000 to 55,000 clones, with more than 65% observed a single time. This sample comprised CD4+ T cells from PBMCs cultured without peptide, obtained after COVID-19 vaccination. These receptors were collected from a human donor who had a prior SARS-CoV-2 infection. The CDR3 runs from the conserved cysteine through the conserved F or W. The D gene is left open where the match is weak. A row's size may be missing; if present it is once, few, many or a size class.

D	J	V	size	length	CDR3	DNA
TRBD2	TRBJ2-5	TRBV7-2	-	15	CASSPSGLAEETQYF	TGTGCCAGCAGCCCATCGGGACTAGCAGAAGAGACCCAGTACTTC
TRBD2	TRBJ2-1	TRBV7-3	-	14	CASSVDGRYNEQFF	TGTGCCAGCAGCGTGGACGGGAGGTACAATGAGCAGTTCTTC
-	TRBJ2-6	TRBV3-1/TRBV3-2	few	14	CASSRDSGANVLTF	TGTGCCAGCAGCAGAGACTCTGGGGCCAACGTCCTGACTTTC
-	TRBJ2-5	TRBV12-3/TRBV12-4	few	11	CASSWEETQYF	TGTGCCAGCAGTTGGGAAGAGACCCAGTACTTC
TRBD1	TRBJ1-2	TRBV18	few	14	CASSPLGQGDGYTF	TGTGCCAGCTCACCTTTAGGACAGGGAGATGGCTACACCTTC
-	TRBJ2-2	TRBV2	once	14	CASSEGLVIGELFF	TGTGCCAGCAGTGAAGGGCTAGTGATCGGGGAGCTGTTTTTT
TRBD1	TRBJ1-1	TRBV18	once	13	CASSPTGGVRAFF	TGTGCCAGCTCACCAACAGGGGGAGTGAGAGCTTTCTTT
-	TRBJ1-4	TRBV7-8	-	19	CASSLAVRQAAFTNEKLFF	TGTGCCAGCAGCTTAGCCGTTCGACAGGCAGCCTTCACTAATGAAAAACTGTTTTTT
-	TRBJ1-3	TRBV4-1	-	12	CASSQAGNTIYF	TGCGCCAGCAGCCAGGCGGGAAACACCATATATTTT
-	TRBJ1-5	TRBV2	-	15	CASRGGIGSNQPQHF	TGTGCCAGTCGGGGTGGGATAGGAAGCAATCAGCCCCAGCATTTT